This T cell receptor beta chain is from a study of cytomegalovirus exposure and HLA in healthy donors. Primers for the PCR totalled 60 Vbeta and 13 Jbeta. The protocol was immunoSEQ multiplex PCR, while the TCRdb copy is restricted to in-frame clones and leaves out a portion. Of some 150,000 clones in the sample, around 80% were seen once. A remark on this clone: The antigen is undetermined.

The CDR3 runs to 17 residues. CDR1 is SEHNR, CDR2 FQNEAQ, per germline (reference sequence). The V and J ends lost 4 bases and 3 bases, in that order; junction bases with no gene match: 10. Study-level results: CMV antigen specificity was confirmed in vitro for three CMV-associated chains. The study recorded 150 to 200 TCR beta chains that were cytomegalovirus-associated. Several of the most significant clusters were apparently associated with common viral pathogens in a later analysis.

J is TRBJ2-2 and V is TRBV7-9; 8 nucleotides align to TRBD1. This receptor was identified in a man in his forties in good health and CMV-seronegative. Input material: PBMCs. The DNA for the CDR3 is TGTGCCAGCAGCTCCGCTAAGGACAGGGTTGACACCGGGGAGCTGTTTTTT. It codes for CASSSAKDRVDTGELFF.